These 2 T cell receptor beta chains share one sample of origin, sequenced in a study of immune evolution from preneoplasia to lung adenocarcinoma. TCRdb's table, derived via immunoSEQ multiplex PCR, lists solely in-frame clones and lacks some. Found here are some 5,100 clones, around three quarters of them singletons; the top ten hold approximately 11%. Sequenced: FFPE minimally invasive lung adenocarcinoma tissue. The receptors stem from a person aged 55 to 79 with lung adenocarcinoma.

This chain joins TRBV7-2 and TRBJ2-5; the D gene is possibly TRBD2 (6 bases). CDR1 and CDR2 (germline): SGHTA, FQGNSA. The CDR3 consists of 15 residues. Trimming cost V 1 base and J 1 base, with 10 bases left between them. CDR3 in DNA: TGTGCCAGCAGCTTAGGGGCGGGATCCCAAGAGACCCAGTACTTC. Its protein product is CASSLGAGSQETQYF. Based on the CDR3 plus reference TRBV7-2 and TRBJ2-5, the full variable domain is GAGVSQSPSNKVTEKGKDVELRCDPISGHTALYWYRQSLGQGLEFLIYFQGNSAPDKSGLPSDRFSAERTGGSVSTLTIQRTQQEDSAVYLCASSLGAGSQETQYFGPGTRLLVL.

The CDR3 here is CASSPATGGPGELFF. CDR3 DNA: TGTGCCAGCAGTCCTGCTACAGGGGGACCCGGGGAGCTGTTTTTT. The chain joins TRBV25-1 to TRBJ2-2, with TRBD1 matching 8 bases. Trimming at V came to 5 bases and at J to 6 bases, leaving 8 bases not matched to a gene. Germline CDR1 MGHDK, CDR2 SYGVNS. The CDR3 length is 15 residues.